These 24 T cell receptor beta chains were all obtained from the same sample, sequenced in a study of cytomegalovirus exposure and HLA in healthy donors. 60 Vbeta and 13 Jbeta primers were used in PCR. Profiled with immunoSEQ multiplex PCR; TCRdb holds only in-frame clones, not every one. The sample lists under 150,000 clones; roughly four fifths were seen once. The sequenced sample was PBMCs. Receptors were obtained from a woman in her thirties or forties in good health and CMV-seropositive.

V and J are TRBV28 and TRBJ2-7; D might be TRBD2 (5 bases). Germline CDR1 MDHEN, CDR2 SYDVKM. The CDR3 totals 11 residues. Trimming removed 6 bases at V and 7 bases at J, with 10 bases between. CDR3 sequence (DNA): TGTGCCAGCAGCCAGCGCGGGGAGCAGTACTTC. Translated, it gives CASSQRGEQYF.

CDR3 nucleotide sequence: TGTGCCAGTAGTTTGGGACAGGGACAAGAGACCCAGTACTTC. Protein sequence: CASSLGQGQETQYF. The V and J genes are TRBV19 and TRBJ2-5, with 9 bases identical to TRBD1. The ends lost 5 bases at V and 2 bases at J; junction bases unmatched: 3. The germline V gene encodes CDR1 LNHDA and CDR2 SQIVND (reference sequence). This CDR3 contains 14 residues.

This clone occurred a few times. V and J are TRBV5-6 and TRBJ1-5, with 8 bases matching TRBD1. Germline trimming cut 3 bases from V and 5 bases from J; bases unmatched to any gene: 4. This CDR3 spans 14 amino acids. Germline V gene sequence: CDR1 SGHDT, CDR2 YYEEEE. The CDR3 region has the DNA TGTGCCAGCAGCTGGACAGGGAACGATCAGCCCCAGCATTTT. Amino acids: CASSWTGNDQPQHF.

This chain joins TRBV29-1 and TRBJ2-1, with D possibly matching TRBD1 (6 bases). The CDR3 consists of 12 residues. Germline CDR1 is SQVTM and CDR2 is ANQGSEA. With 4 bases removed from V and 9 bases from J, the gap between germline ends came to 13 bases. The CDR3 DNA reads TGCAGCGTTGGGAATGCAGGGGTTGAGCAGTTCTTC. Residues: CSVGNAGVEQFF.

The V call is TRBV10-3, the J call TRBJ1-2, with 9 bases that match TRBD1. From germline, CDR1 is ENHRY and CDR2 SYGVKD. CDR3 size: 13 residues. V shed 2 bases and J 5 bases; nucleotides not matched to a gene: 0. The DNA of the CDR3 is TGTGCCATCAGTGAGGACAGGGGGTATGGCTACACCTTC. This sequence encodes CAISEDRGYGYTF.

The gene calls are TRBV7-3 and TRBJ1-1; TRBD1 matches at 7 bases. Trimming removed 1 base from V and 4 bases from J; junction bases left unmatched: 3. Looked up from germline, CDR1 is SGHTA and CDR2 is FQGTGA. This CDR3 is built from 14 residues. CDR3 nucleotide sequence: TGTGCCAGCAGCTTAAGCAGGGGGAGCACTGAAGCTTTCTTT. Its translation is CASSLSRGSTEAFF.

The rearrangement uses TRBV11-2 and TRBJ1-2, with 8 bases aligning to TRBD1. Germline lookup yields CDR1 SGHAT and CDR2 FQNNGV. The junction had 6 bases not matched to a gene; V was cut back by 5 bases and J by 4 bases. The CDR3 covers 14 residues. The CDR3 region is CASSPETGVYGYTF. For the CDR3, the DNA is TGTGCCAGCAGCCCCGAGACAGGGGTCTATGGCTACACCTTC.

The chain uses TRBV7-9 and TRBJ1-2; TRBD1 matches 7 bases. J lost 6 bases, V lost 3 bases, and 7 bases had no gene match. Germline values: CDR1 SEHNR, CDR2 FQNEAQ (reference sequence). The CDR3 runs 14 residues. CDR3 bases: TGTGCCAGCAGCTTGGAGGGGGCCCACGATGGCTACACCTTC. This encodes CASSLEGAHDGYTF.

The chain links TRBV11-3 to TRBJ2-2, with D perhaps TRBD2 (5 bases). The V end lost 3 bases, the J end lost 4 bases, and 9 bases lay between the germline ends. The CDR3 sequence is 14 residues long. Germline values: CDR1 SGHNT, CDR2 YENEEA. The DNA of the CDR3 is TGTGCCAGCAGCTTGGAGGCGGCCACCGGGGAGCTGTTTTTT. This sequence encodes CASSLEAATGELFF.

The rearrangement uses TRBV28 and TRBJ1-4, with 8 bases aligning to TRBD1. Per the germline V gene, CDR1 is MDHEN and CDR2 is SYDVKM. The CDR3 is 14 amino acids. V lost 8 bases, J lost 7 bases, and 9 bases stayed unmatched. In DNA, the CDR3 is TGTGCCAGCGGTGGCGACAGGGGTTTTGAAAAACTGTTTTTT. Translating it yields CASGGDRGFEKLFF.

The table lists this clone with a few counts. The V and J genes are TRBV5-4 and TRBJ1-1; TRBD1 agrees at 7 bases. The CDR3 extends over 14 amino acids. The germline V gene encodes CDR1 SGHNT and CDR2 YYREEE (reference sequence). V lost 0 bases, J lost 5 bases, and 4 bases stayed unmatched. Here the CDR3 DNA reads TGTGCCAGCAGCTTGGTACAGGGGATAACTGAAGCTTTCTTT. Translated: CASSLVQGITEAFF. Full variable domain (remainder filled in from reference TRBV5-4 and TRBJ1-1): ETGVTQSPTHLIKTRGQQVTLRCSSQSGHNTVSWYQQALGQGPQFIFQYYREEENGRGNFPPRFSGLQFPNYSSELNVNALELDDSALYLCASSLVQGITEAFFGQGTRLTVV.

The V and J genes are TRBV27 and TRBJ1-4; D is unresolved. The germline V and J ends were trimmed by 3 bases and 5 bases, with 10 bases remaining between them. Germline CDR1 and CDR2: MNHEY and SMNVEV (reference sequence). The CDR3 loop spans 14 amino acids. CDR3 bases: TGTGCCAGCAGTTTCGGGAGAAGGAATGAAAAACTGTTTTTT. Translation gives CASSFGRRNEKLFF.

This clone was observed a single time. V and J are TRBV7-2 and TRBJ1-1, with 9 bases fitting TRBD1. After removal of 5 bases from V and 0 bases from J, the junction contained 16 bases not matched to a gene. Germline V lookup: CDR1 SGHTA, CDR2 FQGNSA. This CDR3 contains 19 residues. This chain's CDR3 is CASSRGRTGANVMNTEAFF. CDR3 sequence (DNA): TGTGCCAGCAGCCGGGGACGGACAGGGGCGAATGTCATGAACACTGAAGCTTTCTTT.

This chain joins TRBV30 and TRBJ1-2, with a weak D call TRBD1 (5 bases). From germline, CDR1 is GTSNPN and CDR2 SVGIG (reference sequence). The CDR3 runs to 12 residues. The ends were cut back, 5 bases at V and 1 base at J, with 8 bases in the middle. The CDR3 region is CAWARDNYGYTF. The CDR3 DNA follows: TGTGCCTGGGCCAGGGATAACTATGGCTACACCTTC.

This chain connects TRBV19 to TRBJ2-7, with a weak D call TRBD2 (6 bases). The germline V and J ends were trimmed by 6 bases and 5 bases, with 20 bases remaining between them. Germline values: CDR1 LNHDA, CDR2 SQIVND (reference sequence). CDR3 length: 15 amino acids. CDR3 bases: TGTGCCAGTAGCACATCAGGCGGGGCCTTAAACGAGCAGTACTTC. It yields the protein CASSTSGGALNEQYF. The whole variable domain, filled in from reference TRBV19 and TRBJ2-7, reads DGGITQSPKYLFRKEGQNVTLSCEQNLNHDAMYWYRQDPGQGLRLIYYSQIVNDFQKGDIAEGYSVSREKKESFPLTVTSAQKNPTAFYLCASSTSGGALNEQYFGPGTRLTVT.

This chain joins TRBV5-1 and TRBJ2-2; TRBD1 agrees at 7 bases. V shed 4 bases and J 0 bases; nucleotides not matched to a gene: 9. CDR3 length equals 17 residues. Germline loops: CDR1 SGHRS, CDR2 YFSETQ. CDR3 in DNA: TGCGCCAGCAGCCAAGGACAGGTCGGCGCGAACACCGGGGAGCTGTTTTTT. Amino acid sequence: CASSQGQVGANTGELFF.

The chain employs TRBV4-1 and TRBJ2-1, with 7 bases matching TRBD1. The CDR3 has 15 residues. With V trimmed by 2 bases and J by 5 bases, 6 bases remained unmatched. Germline V gene data show CDR1 as MGHRA and CDR2 as YSYEKL. In nucleotides, the CDR3 is TGCGCCAGCAGCCAACCGGGACAGAGACACAATGAGCAGTTCTTC. This encodes CASSQPGQRHNEQFF.

This clone was found a few times. The chain links TRBV4-2 to TRBJ1-5, with D hard to call. With 2 bases removed from V and 4 bases from J, the gap between germline ends came to 12 bases. CDR3 length: 15 amino acids. Per germline, CDR1 LGHNA and CDR2 YNFKEQ. The CDR3 loop reads CASSQNLQTNQPQHF. The CDR3 nucleotides are TGTGCCAGCAGCCAAAACCTCCAGACTAATCAGCCCCAGCATTTT.

The rearrangement uses TRBV6-1 and TRBJ1-2; possible D gene TRBD1, 6 bases. Trimming pared 2 bases from V and 4 bases from J, leaving 11 bases between. The CDR3 extends over 14 amino acids. In germline, CDR1 is MNHNS, CDR2 SASEGT. The CDR3 is CASSETRGSYGYTF. The CDR3 DNA is TGTGCCAGCAGTGAAACTAGGGGGTCCTATGGCTACACCTTC.

The chain joins TRBV2 to TRBJ1-5; D unresolved. Trimming left V 2 bases short and J 5 bases short, with 10 bases between. CDR1 and CDR2 from the germline V gene are SNHLY and FYNNEI. The CDR3 length is 14 residues. The CDR3 DNA follows: TGTGCCAGCAGTGAAACGCAGATGGATCAGCCCCAGCATTTT. Translation gives CASSETQMDQPQHF.

This chain links TRBV10-2 with TRBJ2-7; D might be TRBD1 (6 bases). Between the trimmed V and J ends, which lost 4 bases and 3 bases, there was a span of 16 bases. The CDR3 extends over 15 amino acids. Germline V gene data show CDR1 as WSHSY and CDR2 as SAAADI. The CDR3 protein is CASSVVQGYGYEQYF. The CDR3 coding sequence is TGCGCCAGCAGTGTGGTCCAGGGGTATGGCTACGAGCAGTACTTC.

This clone has a handful of counts. The chain links TRBV28 to TRBJ2-6, with D tentatively TRBD1 (5 bases). Germline loops: CDR1 MDHEN, CDR2 SYDVKM. V lost 3 bases to trimming and J lost 2 bases, with 8 bases between them. The CDR3 spans 15 residues. The chain's CDR3 is CASSLARAGANVLTF. The CDR3 DNA is TGTGCCAGCAGTTTGGCCAGGGCTGGGGCCAACGTCCTGACTTTC. The complete variable domain, with remaining parts taken from reference TRBV28 and TRBJ2-6, reads DVKVTQSSRYLVKRTGEKVFLECVQDMDHENMFWYRQDPGLGLRLIYFSYDVKMKEKGDIPEGYSVSREKKERFSLILESASTNQTSMYLCASSLARAGANVLTFGAGSRLTVL.

This clone was seen a few times. The V call is TRBV19, the J call TRBJ2-1, with 8 positions matching TRBD1. V gave up 5 bases and J gave up 9 bases; unmatched junction bases: 6. This CDR3 comprises 13 residues. The germline CDR1 and CDR2 sequences are LNHDA and SQIVND (reference sequence). CDR3 protein: CASSGTTGVEQFF. The CDR3, as DNA: TGTGCCAGTAGTGGAACGACAGGGGTTGAGCAGTTCTTC. Together with reference TRBV19 and TRBJ2-1, the CDR3 gives the full variable domain: DGGITQSPKYLFRKEGQNVTLSCEQNLNHDAMYWYRQDPGQGLRLIYYSQIVNDFQKGDIAEGYSVSREKKESFPLTVTSAQKNPTAFYLCASSGTTGVEQFFGPGTRLTVL.

CDR3 DNA sequence: TGTGCCAGCAGCTTAGTCGGGGGGGATGGCTACACCTTC. This codes for CASSLVGGDGYTF. The V call is TRBV7-8, the J call TRBJ1-2, with D possibly TRBD1 on 5 matching bases. V lost 1 base to trimming and J lost 6 bases, with 9 bases between them. The CDR3 runs 13 residues. The germline gives CDR1 SGHVS, CDR2 FQNEAQ. The full variable domain, completed using reference TRBV7-8 and TRBJ1-2, is GAGVSQSPRYKVAKRGQDVALRCDPISGHVSLFWYQQALGQGPEFLTYFQNEAQLDKSGLPSDRFFAERPEGSVSTLKIQRTQQEDSAVYLCASSLVGGDGYTFGSGTRLTVV.